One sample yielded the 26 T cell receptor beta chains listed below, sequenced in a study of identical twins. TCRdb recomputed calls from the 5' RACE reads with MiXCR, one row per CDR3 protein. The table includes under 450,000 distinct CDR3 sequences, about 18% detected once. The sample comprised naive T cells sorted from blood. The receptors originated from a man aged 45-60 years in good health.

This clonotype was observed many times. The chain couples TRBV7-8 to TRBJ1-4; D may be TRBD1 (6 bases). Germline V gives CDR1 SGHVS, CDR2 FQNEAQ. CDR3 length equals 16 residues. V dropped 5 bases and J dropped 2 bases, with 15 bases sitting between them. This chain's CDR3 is CASSLLGGRTNEKLFF. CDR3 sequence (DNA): TGTGCCAGCAGCCTCCTGGGGGGGCGTACTAATGAAAAACTGTTTTTT.

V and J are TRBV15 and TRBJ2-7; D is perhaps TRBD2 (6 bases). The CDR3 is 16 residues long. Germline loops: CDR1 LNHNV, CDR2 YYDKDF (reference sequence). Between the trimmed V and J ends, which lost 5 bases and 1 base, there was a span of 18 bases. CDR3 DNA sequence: TGTGCCACCAGCGATATTCAGTGGGGGGATTCCTACGAGCAGTACTTC. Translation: CATSDIQWGDSYEQYF.

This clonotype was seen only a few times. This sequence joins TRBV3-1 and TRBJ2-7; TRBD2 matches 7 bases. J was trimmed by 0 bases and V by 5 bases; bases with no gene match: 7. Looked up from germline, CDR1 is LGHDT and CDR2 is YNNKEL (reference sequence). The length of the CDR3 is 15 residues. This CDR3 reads CASSTPRDYSYEQYF. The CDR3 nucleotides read TGTGCCAGCAGCACCCCCCGGGACTACTCCTACGAGCAGTACTTC.

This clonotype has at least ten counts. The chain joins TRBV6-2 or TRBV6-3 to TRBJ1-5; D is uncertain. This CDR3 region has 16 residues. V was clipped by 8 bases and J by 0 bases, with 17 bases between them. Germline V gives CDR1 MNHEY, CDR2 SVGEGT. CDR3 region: CASRPRGFSSNQPQHF. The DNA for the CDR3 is TGTGCCAGCCGACCTCGGGGATTCTCTAGCAATCAGCCCCAGCATTTT.

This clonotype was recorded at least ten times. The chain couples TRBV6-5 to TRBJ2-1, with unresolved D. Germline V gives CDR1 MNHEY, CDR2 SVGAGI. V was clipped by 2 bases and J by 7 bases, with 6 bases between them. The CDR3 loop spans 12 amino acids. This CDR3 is CASSYGGNEQFF. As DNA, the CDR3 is TGTGCCAGCAGTTACGGTGGAAATGAGCAGTTCTTC.

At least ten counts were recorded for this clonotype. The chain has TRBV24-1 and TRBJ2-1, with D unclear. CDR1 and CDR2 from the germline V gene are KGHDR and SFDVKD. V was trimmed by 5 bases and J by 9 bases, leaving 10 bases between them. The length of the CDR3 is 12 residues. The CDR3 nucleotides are TGTGCCACCAGTGCGAGGACCGCTGAGCAGTTCTTC. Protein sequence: CATSARTAEQFF.

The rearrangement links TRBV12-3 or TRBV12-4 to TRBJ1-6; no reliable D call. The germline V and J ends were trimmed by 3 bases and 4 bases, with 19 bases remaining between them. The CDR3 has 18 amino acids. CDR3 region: CASSLVYFVPKYNSPLHF. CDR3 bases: TGTGCCAGCAGTTTGGTTTATTTCGTCCCAAAGTATAATTCACCCCTCCACTTT.

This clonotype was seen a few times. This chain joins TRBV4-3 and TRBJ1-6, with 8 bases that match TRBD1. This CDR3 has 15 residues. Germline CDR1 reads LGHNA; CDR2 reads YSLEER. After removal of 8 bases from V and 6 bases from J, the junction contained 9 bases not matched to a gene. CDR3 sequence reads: CASLGDRPFNSPLHF. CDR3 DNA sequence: TGCGCCAGCCTGGGGGACAGGCCTTTTAATTCACCCCTCCACTTT.

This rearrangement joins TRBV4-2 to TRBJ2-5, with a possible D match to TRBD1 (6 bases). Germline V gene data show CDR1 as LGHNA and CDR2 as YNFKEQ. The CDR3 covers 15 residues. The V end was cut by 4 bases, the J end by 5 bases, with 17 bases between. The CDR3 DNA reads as TGTGCCAGCAGCCGACAGACAGGTGAGGAGGAGACCCAGTACTTC. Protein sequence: CASSRQTGEEETQYF.

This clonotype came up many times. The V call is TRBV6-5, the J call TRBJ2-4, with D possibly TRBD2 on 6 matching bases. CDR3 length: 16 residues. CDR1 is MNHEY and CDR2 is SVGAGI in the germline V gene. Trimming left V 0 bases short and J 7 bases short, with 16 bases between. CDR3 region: CASSYSYRSGRNIQYF. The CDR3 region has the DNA TGTGCCAGCAGTTACTCTTACCGATCGGGGAGGAACATTCAGTACTTC.

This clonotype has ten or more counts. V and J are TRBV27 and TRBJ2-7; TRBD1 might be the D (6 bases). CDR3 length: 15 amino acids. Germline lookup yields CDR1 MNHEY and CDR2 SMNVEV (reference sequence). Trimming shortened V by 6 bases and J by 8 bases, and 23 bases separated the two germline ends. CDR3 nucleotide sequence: TGTGCCAGCAGACCCTCGGACAGCGCTCTACGCCAGCAGTACTTC. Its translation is CASRPSDSALRQQYF.

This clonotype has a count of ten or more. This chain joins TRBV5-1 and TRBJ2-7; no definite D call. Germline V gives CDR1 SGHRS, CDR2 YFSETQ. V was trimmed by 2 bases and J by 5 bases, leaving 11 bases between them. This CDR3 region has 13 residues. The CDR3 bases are TGCGCCAGCAGCTTCGGAGTGAGCGACGAGCAGTACTTC. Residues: CASSFGVSDEQYF. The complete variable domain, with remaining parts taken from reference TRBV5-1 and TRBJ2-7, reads KAGVTQTPRYLIKTRGQQVTLSCSPISGHRSVSWYQQTPGQGLQFLFEYFSETQRNKGNFPGRFSGRQFSNSRSEMNVSTLELGDSALYLCASSFGVSDEQYFGPGTRLTVT.

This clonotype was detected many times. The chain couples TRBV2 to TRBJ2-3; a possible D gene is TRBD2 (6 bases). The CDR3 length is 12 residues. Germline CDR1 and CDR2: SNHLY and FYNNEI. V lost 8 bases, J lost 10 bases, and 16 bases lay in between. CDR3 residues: CASGPGTPPQYF. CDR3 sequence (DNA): TGTGCCAGCGGGCCAGGGACTCCACCGCAGTATTTT.

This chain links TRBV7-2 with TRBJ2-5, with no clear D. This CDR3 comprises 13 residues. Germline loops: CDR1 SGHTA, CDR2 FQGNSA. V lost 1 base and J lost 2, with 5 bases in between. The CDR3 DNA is TGTGCCAGCAGCTTAGTTTGGCAAGAGACCCAGTACTTC. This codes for CASSLVWQETQYF.

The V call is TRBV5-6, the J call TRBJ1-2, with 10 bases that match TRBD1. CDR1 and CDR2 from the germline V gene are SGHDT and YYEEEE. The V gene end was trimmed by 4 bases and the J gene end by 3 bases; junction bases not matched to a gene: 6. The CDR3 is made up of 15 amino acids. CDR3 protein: CASSKMTGGYYGYTF. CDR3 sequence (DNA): TGTGCCAGCAGCAAAATGACAGGGGGCTACTATGGCTACACCTTC.

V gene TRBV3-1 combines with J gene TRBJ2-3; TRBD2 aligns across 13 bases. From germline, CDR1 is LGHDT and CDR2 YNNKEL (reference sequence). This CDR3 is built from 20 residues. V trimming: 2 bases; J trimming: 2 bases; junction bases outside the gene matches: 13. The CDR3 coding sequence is TGTGCCAGCAGCCAAAATCAACTAGCGGGGGGGCCGATGCCCACAGATACGCAGTATTTT. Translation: CASSQNQLAGGPMPTDTQYF.

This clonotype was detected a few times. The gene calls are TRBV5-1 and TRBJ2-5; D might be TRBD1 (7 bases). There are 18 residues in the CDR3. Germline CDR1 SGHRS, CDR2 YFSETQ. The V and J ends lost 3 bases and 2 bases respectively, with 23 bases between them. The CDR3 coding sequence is TGCGCCAGCAGCTCCGGCCACAGGGGTGGGGGGCCACAAGAGACCCAGTACTTC. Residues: CASSSGHRGGGPQETQYF.

CDR3 in amino acids: CASSPWRGSKTETQYF. CDR3 DNA: TGTGCCAGCAGTCCCTGGCGCGGCTCAAAAACAGAGACCCAGTACTTC. The V and J genes are TRBV28 and TRBJ2-5; D not certain. The V end was cut by 5 bases, the J end by 4 bases, with 20 bases between. Germline V lookup: CDR1 MDHEN, CDR2 SYDVKM. The CDR3 has 16 residues.

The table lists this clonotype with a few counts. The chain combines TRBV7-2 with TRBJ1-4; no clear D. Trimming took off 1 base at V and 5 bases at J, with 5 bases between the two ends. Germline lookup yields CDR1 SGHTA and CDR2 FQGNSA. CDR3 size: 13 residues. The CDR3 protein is CASSLGENEKLFF. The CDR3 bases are TGTGCCAGCAGCTTAGGGGAGAATGAAAAACTGTTTTTT.

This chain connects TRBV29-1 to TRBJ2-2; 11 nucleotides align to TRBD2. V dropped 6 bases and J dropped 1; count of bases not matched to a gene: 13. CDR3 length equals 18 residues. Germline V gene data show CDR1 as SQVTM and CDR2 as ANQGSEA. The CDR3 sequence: CSVPGGTSGGLNTGELFF. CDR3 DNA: TGCAGCGTCCCTGGGGGAACTAGCGGGGGCTTGAACACCGGGGAGCTGTTTTTT.

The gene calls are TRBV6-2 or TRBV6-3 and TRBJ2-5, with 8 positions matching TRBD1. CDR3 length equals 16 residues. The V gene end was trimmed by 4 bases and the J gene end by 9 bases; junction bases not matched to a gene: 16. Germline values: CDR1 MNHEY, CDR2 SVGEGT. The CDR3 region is CASSSGTGTRGPAQYF. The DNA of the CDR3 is TGTGCCAGCAGTTCGGGGACAGGCACCCGGGGTCCTGCCCAGTACTTC.

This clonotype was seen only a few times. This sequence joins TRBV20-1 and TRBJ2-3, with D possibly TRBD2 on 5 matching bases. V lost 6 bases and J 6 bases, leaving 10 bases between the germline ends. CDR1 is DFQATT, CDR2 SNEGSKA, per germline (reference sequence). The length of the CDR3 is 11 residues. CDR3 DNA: TGCAGTGCCGGATCGGGGGATACGCAGTATTTT. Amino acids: CSAGSGDTQYF.

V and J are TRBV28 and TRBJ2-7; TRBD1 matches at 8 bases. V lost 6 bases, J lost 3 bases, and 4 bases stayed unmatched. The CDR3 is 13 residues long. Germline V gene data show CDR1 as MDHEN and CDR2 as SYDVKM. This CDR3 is CASRQGTGYEQYF. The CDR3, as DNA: TGTGCCAGCAGACAGGGGACAGGCTACGAGCAGTACTTC.

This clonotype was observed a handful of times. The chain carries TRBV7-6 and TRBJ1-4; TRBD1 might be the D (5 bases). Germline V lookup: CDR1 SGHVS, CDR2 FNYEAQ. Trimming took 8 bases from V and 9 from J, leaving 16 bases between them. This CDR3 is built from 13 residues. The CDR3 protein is CASGWRGHQKLFF. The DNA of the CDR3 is TGTGCCAGCGGGTGGAGAGGACACCAAAAACTGTTTTTT.

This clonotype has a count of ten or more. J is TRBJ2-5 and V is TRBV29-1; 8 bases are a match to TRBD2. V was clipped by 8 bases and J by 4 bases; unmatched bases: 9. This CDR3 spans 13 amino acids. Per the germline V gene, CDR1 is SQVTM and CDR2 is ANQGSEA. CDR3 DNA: TGCAGCTCCGCCTGGACTAGCCGAGAGACCCAGTACTTC. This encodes CSSAWTSRETQYF.

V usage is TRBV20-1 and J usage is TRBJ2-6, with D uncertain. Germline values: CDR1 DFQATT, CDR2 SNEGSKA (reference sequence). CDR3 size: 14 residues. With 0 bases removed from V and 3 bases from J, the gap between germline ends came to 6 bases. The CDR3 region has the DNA TGCAGTGCTAGAGACATCAATGGGGCCAACGTCCTGACTTTC. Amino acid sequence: CSARDINGANVLTF.